This T cell receptor beta chain was sequenced in a study of shared clonotypes between healthy human individuals. Trimming removed 0 bases at V and 6 bases at J, with 10 bases between. CDR1 SGDLS and CDR2 YYNGEE come from the germline V gene. The CDR3 is 14 residues long. Selected positively for CCR7 and CD45RO-negative, naive CD8 cells excluded terminally differentiated effector memory CD45RA+ cells. The donors, healthy adults who were HIV-negative, had experienced no recent acute infections or vaccinations. A roughly 200 ng quantity of DNA, some 30,000 T cell genomes, went into the sorted-subset replicate PCRs. The method was immunoSEQ multiplex PCR; TCRdb's version includes in-frame clones alone and lacks a portion of them. The repertoire consists of roughly 2 million clones, with about 95% occurring once and the leading ten covering roughly 1%.

The TCR comes from a man aged 18-30 years in good health. Sequenced material: naive CD8+ T cells sorted from blood. The V and J genes are TRBV9 and TRBJ2-1, with D tentatively TRBD1 (5 bases). In DNA form, the CDR3 reads TGTGCCAGCAGCGTAGGAACTACAGGCAATGAGCAGTTCTTC. This gives the protein CASSVGTTGNEQFF.